This T cell receptor (beta chain) was sequenced in a study of T cells in tuberculosis. As for the study in general: Sequenced TCRs come from CD1B-GMM tetramer-binding T cells. A South African cohort included IGRA-negative adolescents, latently infected IGRA-positive adolescents and adults with active tuberculosis. Study-wide findings and caveats: Samples were chosen by availability of cryopreserved specimens.

On average about 92,000 T cells per donor were immunosequenced. Sequencing was performed with immunoSEQ multiplex PCR; in TCRdb, only in-frame clones are kept and a portion is missing. The sample lists fewer than 40,000 clones, roughly 95% occurring once. CDR1 is LNHDA and CDR2 is SQIVND in the germline V gene (reference sequence). With V trimmed by 5 bases and J by 2 bases, 6 bases remained unmatched. The CDR3 is 14 residues long. As to this clone: What it binds is unknown.

The sequenced sample consisted of PBMCs. This receptor was identified in a donor aged 10 to 29 with latent tuberculosis or without tuberculosis infection. The rearrangement links TRBV19 to TRBJ2-7, with 7 positions matching TRBD1. The CDR3: CASSGRQGPYEQYF. CDR3 bases: TGTGCCAGTAGTGGGAGACAGGGCCCCTACGAGCAGTACTTC.